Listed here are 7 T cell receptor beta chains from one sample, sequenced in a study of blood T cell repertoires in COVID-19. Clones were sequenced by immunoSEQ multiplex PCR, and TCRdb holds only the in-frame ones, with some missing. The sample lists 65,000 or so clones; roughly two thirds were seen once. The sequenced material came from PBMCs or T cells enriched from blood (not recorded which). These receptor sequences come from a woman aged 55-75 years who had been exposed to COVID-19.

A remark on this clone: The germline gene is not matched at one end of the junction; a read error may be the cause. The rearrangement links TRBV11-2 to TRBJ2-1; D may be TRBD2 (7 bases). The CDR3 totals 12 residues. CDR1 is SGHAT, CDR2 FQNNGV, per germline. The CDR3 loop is CASSLPGGGRVF. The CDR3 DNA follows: TGTGCCAGCAGCCTCCCGGGCGGGGGCAGGGTCTTC.

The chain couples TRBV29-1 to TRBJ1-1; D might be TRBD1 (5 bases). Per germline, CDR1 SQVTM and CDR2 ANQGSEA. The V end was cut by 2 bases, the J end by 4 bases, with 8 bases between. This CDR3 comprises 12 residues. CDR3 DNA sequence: TGCAGCGTTGAACAAACAGGCACTGAAGCTTTCTTT. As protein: CSVEQTGTEAFF.

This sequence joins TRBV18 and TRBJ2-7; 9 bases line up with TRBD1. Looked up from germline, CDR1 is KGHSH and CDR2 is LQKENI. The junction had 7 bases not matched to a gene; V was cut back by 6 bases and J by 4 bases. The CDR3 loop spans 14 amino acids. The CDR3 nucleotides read TGTGCCAGCTCCCTGTCCGGGACAGGGTACGAGCAGTACTTC. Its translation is CASSLSGTGYEQYF.

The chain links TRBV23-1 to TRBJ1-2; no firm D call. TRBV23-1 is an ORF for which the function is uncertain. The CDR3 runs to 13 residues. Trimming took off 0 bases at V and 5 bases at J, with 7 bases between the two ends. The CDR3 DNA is TGCGCCAGCAGTCAATCGGGAGGGTATGGCTACACCTTC. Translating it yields CASSQSGGYGYTF.

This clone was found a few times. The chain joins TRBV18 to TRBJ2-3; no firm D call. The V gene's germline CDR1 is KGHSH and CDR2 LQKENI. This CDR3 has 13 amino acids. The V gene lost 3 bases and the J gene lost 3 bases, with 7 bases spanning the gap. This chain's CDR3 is CASSPSPTDTQYF. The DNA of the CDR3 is TGTGCCAGCTCACCTTCTCCTACAGATACGCAGTATTTT.

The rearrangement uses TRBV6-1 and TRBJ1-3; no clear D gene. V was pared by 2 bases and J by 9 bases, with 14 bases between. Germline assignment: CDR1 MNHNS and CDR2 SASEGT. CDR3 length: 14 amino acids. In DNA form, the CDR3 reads TGTGCCAGCAGTGAAAGGTCCGGATGGGCCACCATATATTTT. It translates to CASSERSGWATIYF.

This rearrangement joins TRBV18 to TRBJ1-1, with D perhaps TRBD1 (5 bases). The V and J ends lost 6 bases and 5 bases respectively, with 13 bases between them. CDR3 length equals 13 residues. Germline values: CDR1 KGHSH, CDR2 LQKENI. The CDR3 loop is CASSLDPGTEAFF. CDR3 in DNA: TGTGCCAGCTCGCTGGACCCAGGGACTGAAGCTTTCTTT.